These 30 T cell receptor beta chains originate from one sample sequenced in a study of somatic mutations in cytotoxic T cells in rheumatoid arthritis. The method was immunoSEQ multiplex PCR; TCRdb's version includes in-frame clones alone and lacks a portion of them. Of approximately 5,300 clones listed, about 88% are singletons. The sequenced sample was CD8+ T cells sorted from blood. The receptors were gathered from a woman aged 50 to 60 with rheumatoid arthritis.

The CDR3 is CASSLDGTLFNYGYTF. The DNA of the CDR3 is TGTGCCAGCAGCTTAGACGGGACACTTTTTAACTATGGCTACACCTTC. V is TRBV7-9 and J is TRBJ1-2; maybe TRBD1 (6 bases). Trimming cost V 1 base and J 1 base, with 13 bases left between them. The CDR3 extends over 16 amino acids. CDR1 and CDR2 (germline): SEHNR, FQNEAQ (reference sequence).

The gene calls are TRBV7-8 and TRBJ2-1, with TRBD2 as a possible D gene (7 bases). Germline CDR1 reads SGHVS; CDR2 reads FQNEAQ. This CDR3 spans 15 amino acids. V shed 5 bases and J shed 8 bases, with 19 bases lying between them. The CDR3 here is CASSDVGGLLDEQFF. As DNA, the CDR3 is TGTGCCAGCAGCGACGTCGGGGGGCTGTTGGATGAGCAGTTCTTC.

Of note for this clone: The sample contains more than one DNA sequence encoding this CDR3. The V gene is TRBV6-5, the J gene TRBJ1-1, with a possible D match to TRBD1 (5 bases). In germline, CDR1 is MNHEY, CDR2 SVGAGI. This CDR3 has 13 residues. Trimming pared 4 bases from V and 1 base from J, leaving 7 bases between. The CDR3 sequence: CASSSGQNTEAFF. Here the CDR3 DNA reads TGTGCCAGCAGTTCAGGACAGAACACTGAAGCTTTCTTT.

The V and J genes are TRBV27 and TRBJ1-2; 9 nucleotides match TRBD1. The CDR3 has 15 residues. Trimming removed 4 bases from V and 4 bases from J; junction bases left unmatched: 7. The germline CDR1 and CDR2 sequences are MNHEY and SMNVEV (reference sequence). CDR3 residues: CASSSGQGNPYGYTF. The CDR3 nucleotides are TGTGCCAGCAGTTCGGGACAGGGTAATCCCTATGGCTACACCTTC.

J is TRBJ1-1 and V is TRBV19, with unresolved D. CDR1 and CDR2 from the germline V gene are LNHDA and SQIVND (reference sequence). V dropped 7 bases and J dropped 5 bases, with 23 bases sitting between them. CDR3 length: 16 residues. The CDR3 DNA reads TGTGCCAGTACGAGGTTCACCGAGGTGTTGAGTACTGAAGCTTTCTTT. Translation gives CASTRFTEVLSTEAFF. The whole variable domain, filled in from reference TRBV19 and TRBJ1-1, reads DGGITQSPKYLFRKEGQNVTLSCEQNLNHDAMYWYRQDPGQGLRLIYYSQIVNDFQKGDIAEGYSVSREKKESFPLTVTSAQKNPTAFYLCASTRFTEVLSTEAFFGQGTRLTVV.

A word on this clone: The junction differs from germline at one of its ends, possibly a read error. Other DNA variants within this sample encode the same CDR3. This sequence joins TRBV27 and TRBJ1-6, with TRBD1 as a possible D gene (6 bases). Germline CDR1 reads MNHEY; CDR2 reads SMNVEV (reference sequence). The CDR3 is 16 amino acids. CDR3 region: CASSIKTGGYNSPLHF. As DNA, the CDR3 is TGTGCCAGCTCGATCAAGACAGGCGGCTATAATTCCCCCCTCCACTTT.

As to this clone: With only one base between it and a far larger clone, this is likely a read error. This rearrangement joins TRBV5-4 to TRBJ1-5, with 10 bases lining up with TRBD1. Losses at the gene ends were 4 bases for V and 4 bases for J; bases not matched to a gene: 5. Germline V gene lookup returns CDR1 SGHNT and CDR2 YYREEE (reference sequence). The CDR3 extends over 15 amino acids. The CDR3 region is CASSQGTGVNQPQHF. CDR3 nucleotides: TGTGCCAGCAGCCAGGGGACAGGGGTGAATCAGCCCCAGCATTTT.

The chain is built from TRBV7-6 and TRBJ2-7; 8 bases map to TRBD2. The CDR3 is 16 residues long. V was pared by 3 bases and J by 3 bases, with 10 bases of the junction left unmatched. CDR1 and CDR2 (germline): SGHVS, FNYEAQ. CDR3 protein: CASSLVASGGVYEQYF. The CDR3 DNA is TGTGCCAGCAGCTTGGTGGCCAGCGGGGGAGTCTACGAGCAGTACTTC.

The chain uses TRBV6-6 and TRBJ1-5, with TRBD1 identical over 9 bases. The length of the CDR3 is 15 residues. The junction had 13 bases not matched to a gene; V was cut back by 7 bases and J by 9 bases. From germline, CDR1 is MNHNY and CDR2 SVGAGI (reference sequence). CDR3 sequence: CASTPGQGLLLPQHF. CDR3 sequence (DNA): TGTGCCAGCACCCCGGGACAGGGATTACTGCTGCCCCAGCATTTT.

CDR3 in DNA: TGTGCCAGCAGTGAGCCAGGGGGCAACACCGGGGAGCTGTTTTTT. It codes for CASSEPGGNTGELFF. The genes are TRBV2 and TRBJ2-2; 8 bases match TRBD1. J gave up 2 bases and V 3 bases, and 2 bases lay outside the gene matches. The CDR3 totals 15 residues. Germline CDR1 is SNHLY and CDR2 is FYNNEI.

The chain uses TRBV7-8 and TRBJ2-2; D might be TRBD1 (5 bases). The germline V gene has CDR1 SGHVS and CDR2 FQNEAQ. V lost 6 bases and J lost 6, with 8 bases in between. This CDR3 is 12 amino acids long. CDR3 residues: CASRGLSGELFF. The CDR3 coding sequence is TGTGCCAGCAGGGGGCTATCCGGGGAGCTGTTTTTT.

The chain couples TRBV5-1 to TRBJ2-5; no reliable D call. The CDR3 has 17 amino acids. From germline, CDR1 is SGHRS and CDR2 YFSETQ. Trimming took off 5 bases at V and 2 bases at J, with 22 bases between the two ends. The CDR3 is CASRPVGRHLIQETQYF. The CDR3 DNA sequence: TGCGCCAGCAGGCCCGTAGGCAGACACCTAATTCAAGAGACCCAGTACTTC.

This clone has more than one count but fewer than ten. The V gene is TRBV6-4, the J gene TRBJ2-1, with TRBD2 matching over 9 bases. CDR1 and CDR2 (germline): MRHNA, SNTAGT. The CDR3 length is 15 residues. V trimming: 2 bases; J trimming: 5 bases; junction bases outside the gene matches: 4. The CDR3 region is CASSDGAGGNNEQFF. The CDR3 region has the DNA TGTGCCAGCAGTGACGGAGCGGGGGGAAACAATGAGCAGTTCTTC.

The chain has TRBV27 and TRBJ2-2, with D maybe TRBD1 (5 bases). In germline, CDR1 is MNHEY, CDR2 SMNVEV (reference sequence). This CDR3 is 14 amino acids long. Trimming removed 3 bases from V and 1 base from J, with 6 bases in between. CDR3 coding DNA: TGTGCCAGCAGTTTGGGGCAGAACACCGGGGAGCTGTTTTTT. Encoded protein: CASSLGQNTGELFF.

This clone was observed a single time. The rearrangement joins TRBV6-1 to TRBJ1-3, with D unresolved. Germline V gives CDR1 MNHNS, CDR2 SASEGT. The CDR3 spans 15 residues. Between the trimmed V and J ends, which lost 1 base and 0 bases, there was a span of 7 bases. The CDR3 DNA reads TGTGCCAGCAGTGAAGTCTTTAGCTCTGGAAACACCATATATTTT. This sequence encodes CASSEVFSSGNTIYF.

This chain connects TRBV28 to TRBJ2-2, with TRBD1 matching 7 bases. This CDR3 contains 16 residues. V gave up 5 bases and J gave up 5 bases; unmatched junction bases: 11. Looked up from germline, CDR1 is MDHEN and CDR2 is SYDVKM. The CDR3 here is CASSVNVGQPTGELFF. The CDR3, as DNA: TGTGCCAGCAGTGTAAATGTGGGACAGCCGACCGGGGAGCTGTTTTTT. Together with reference TRBV28 and TRBJ2-2, the CDR3 gives the full variable domain: DVKVTQSSRYLVKRTGEKVFLECVQDMDHENMFWYRQDPGLGLRLIYFSYDVKMKEKGDIPEGYSVSREKKERFSLILESASTNQTSMYLCASSVNVGQPTGELFFGEGSRLTVL.

This chain links TRBV2 with TRBJ1-6; D is perhaps TRBD1 (5 bases). Germline lookup yields CDR1 SNHLY and CDR2 FYNNEI. Trimming shortened V by 1 base and J by 4 bases, and 14 bases separated the two germline ends. The CDR3 totals 17 residues. The CDR3 region is CASSEGGGTEYNSPLHF. CDR3 DNA sequence: TGTGCCAGCAGTGAAGGGGGGGGGACTGAATATAATTCACCCCTCCACTTT.

V is TRBV5-3 and J is TRBJ2-3; 8 bases map to TRBD2. TRBV5-3 is an open reading frame whose function is uncertain. CDR3 length: 20 amino acids. The trim removed 0 bases at V and 4 bases at J, leaving 19 bases unmatched. CDR3 residues: CARSLAPGGRGIVGADTQYF. The CDR3 nucleotides read TGTGCCAGAAGCTTGGCCCCGGGGGGGCGGGGGATAGTGGGTGCAGATACGCAGTATTTT.

This clone was picked up a small number of times. The chain employs TRBV7-9 and TRBJ2-7; D is perhaps TRBD1 (6 bases). V lost 0 bases and J 2 bases, leaving 8 bases between the germline ends. The CDR3 totals 14 residues. In germline, CDR1 is SEHNR, CDR2 FQNEAQ (reference sequence). DNA of the CDR3: TGTGCCAGCAGCTTAGCAGGACAGCCCTACGAGCAGTACTTC. Translating it yields CASSLAGQPYEQYF.

V gene TRBV4-1 combines with J gene TRBJ2-2, with 9 nucleotides matching TRBD1. The CDR3 contains 17 residues. The V segment lost 0 bases and the J segment 4 bases; nucleotides outside the gene matches: 6. The V gene's germline CDR1 is MGHRA and CDR2 YSYEKL. In DNA form, the CDR3 reads TGCGCCAGCAGCCAAGACGGGACAGGGTTGTCCACCGGGGAGCTGTTTTTT. Amino acid sequence: CASSQDGTGLSTGELFF.

This rearrangement joins TRBV5-4 to TRBJ1-2; no clear D. Germline V gene lookup returns CDR1 SGHNT and CDR2 YYREEE (reference sequence). This CDR3 comprises 14 residues. Trimming cost V 5 bases and J 3 bases, with 14 bases left between them. CDR3 sequence: CASSRVSDYYGYTF. The CDR3 bases are TGTGCCAGCAGTCGTGTTAGCGACTACTATGGCTACACCTTC. Together with reference TRBV5-4 and TRBJ1-2, the CDR3 gives the full variable domain: ETGVTQSPTHLIKTRGQQVTLRCSSQSGHNTVSWYQQALGQGPQFIFQYYREEENGRGNFPPRFSGLQFPNYSSELNVNALELDDSALYLCASSRVSDYYGYTFGSGTRLTVV.

With respect to this clone: One junction end disagrees with the germline gene, perhaps due to a read error. The chain employs TRBV5-1 and TRBJ2-7; perhaps TRBD1 as D (6 bases). CDR3 length: 14 amino acids. The germline gives CDR1 SGHRS, CDR2 YFSETQ. This CDR3 is CASSNGQSPYEQYF. Written as DNA, the CDR3 is TGTGCCAGCAGCAACGGACAGTCTCCCTACGAGCAGTACTTC.

The chain links TRBV29-1 to TRBJ2-5; 8 bases match TRBD1. This CDR3 is built from 14 residues. The V gene's germline CDR1 is SQVTM and CDR2 ANQGSEA. V lost 4 bases, J lost 0 bases, and 4 bases stayed unmatched. The CDR3, as DNA: TGCAGCGTTGGGCAGGGACAGGACCAAGAGACCCAGTACTTC. It yields the protein CSVGQGQDQETQYF.

This clone was counted between two and nine times. The chain recombines TRBV7-9 with TRBJ1-1, with D possibly being TRBD1 (5 bases). The germline CDR1 and CDR2 sequences are SEHNR and FQNEAQ (reference sequence). The CDR3 has 14 amino acids. V was shortened by 5 bases and J by 1 base, with 11 bases between the two germline ends. The CDR3 DNA is TGTGCCAGCAGCCCGGTGGACAAGAACACTGAAGCTTTCTTT. Translation: CASSPVDKNTEAFF.

The J gene is TRBJ2-1, the V gene TRBV7-6; TRBD1 matches 9 bases. The CDR3 has 15 residues. The V gene end was trimmed by 4 bases and the J gene end by 3 bases; junction bases not matched to a gene: 4. Germline CDR1 and CDR2: SGHVS and FNYEAQ. Here the CDR3 reads CASSYRDRVYNEQFF. Written as DNA, the CDR3 is TGTGCCAGCAGCTACCGGGACAGGGTCTACAATGAGCAGTTCTTC.

The V gene is TRBV5-4, the J gene TRBJ2-2, with no clear D. CDR1 and CDR2 (germline): SGHNT, YYREEE (reference sequence). The CDR3 contains 14 residues. V lost 4 bases and J lost 6, with 13 bases in between. The CDR3 nucleotides are TGTGCCAGCAGCCCGCTGCCTAGACCCGGGGAGCTGTTTTTT. Protein sequence: CASSPLPRPGELFF.

The J gene is TRBJ1-2, the V gene TRBV6-5, with 11 nucleotides matching TRBD1. CDR3 size: 15 residues. Germline V gives CDR1 MNHEY, CDR2 SVGAGI. V shed 0 bases, J shed 7 bases, and the junction held 4 bases outside the gene matches. The CDR3 region has the DNA TGTGCCAGCAGTTACTCGGACAGGGGGCTTCGTGGCTACACCTTC. It is translated as CASSYSDRGLRGYTF.

The chain joins TRBV7-6 to TRBJ1-1, with D perhaps TRBD1 (6 bases). This CDR3 is built from 16 residues. Trimming cost V 5 bases and J 0 bases, with 16 bases left between them. CDR1 and CDR2 from the germline V gene are SGHVS and FNYEAQ. DNA for the CDR3: TGTGCCAGCAGCAACAGGGTGGGAGGGATGAACACTGAAGCTTTCTTT. It codes for CASSNRVGGMNTEAFF.

The gene calls are TRBV14 and TRBJ1-2; tentatively, D is TRBD1 (6 bases). Germline assignment: CDR1 SGHDN and CDR2 FVKESK. The V and J ends lost 0 bases and 4 bases respectively, with 9 bases between them. The CDR3 is 14 residues long. This CDR3 is CASSQDQGFYGYTF. In nucleotides, the CDR3 is TGTGCCAGCAGCCAAGATCAGGGGTTCTATGGCTACACCTTC.

This sequence joins TRBV9 and TRBJ2-1, with 13 positions matching TRBD2. Germline CDR1 SGDLS, CDR2 YYNGEE. This CDR3 is 15 amino acids long. V shed 0 bases and J 9 bases; nucleotides not matched to a gene: 3. The CDR3 sequence is CASSVAGLAGIEQFF. In nucleotides, the CDR3 is TGTGCCAGCAGCGTAGCGGGACTAGCGGGGATTGAGCAGTTCTTC.